Below, 20 T cell receptor beta chains from the same sample are listed, as sequenced in a study of T cell repertoires in cytomegalovirus infection. From the reads, TCRdb called clonotypes with MiXCR, one entry per CDR3 protein. Here the sample spans approximately 750,000 distinct CDR3 sequences, roughly a third being singletons. Material: PBMCs. These receptors originate from a human donor in good health (CMV status not recorded). Some clones in this sample may be carry-over from other donors' samples.

This clonotype was found a few times. For the CDR3, the DNA is TGTGCCAGCAGTTTAGGGGTGGGGCGGAAGGAGCAGTTCTTC. Translated, it gives CASSLGVGRKEQFF. V gene TRBV27 combines with J gene TRBJ2-1; weak D call: TRBD1 (5 bases). The V and J ends lost 2 bases and 10 bases respectively, with 15 bases between them. Germline V gene lookup returns CDR1 MNHEY and CDR2 SMNVEV (reference sequence). The length of the CDR3 is 14 residues.

This chain joins TRBV20-1 and TRBJ2-5; D is possibly TRBD1 (6 bases). Germline loops: CDR1 DFQATT, CDR2 SNEGSKA (reference sequence). This CDR3 has 15 amino acids. V was shortened by 1 base and J by 5 bases, with 17 bases between the two germline ends. CDR3 residues: CSARVLVQGSETQYF. CDR3 coding DNA: TGCAGTGCTAGAGTTCTCGTACAGGGAAGCGAGACCCAGTACTTC.

This clonotype came up many times. The CDR3 DNA follows: TGTGCCAGCAGCCTTCGGACAGGGTTCAATGAGCAGTTCTTC. Translation gives CASSLRTGFNEQFF. The chain joins TRBV7-8 to TRBJ2-1, with 8 positions matching TRBD1. CDR1 and CDR2 (germline): SGHVS, FQNEAQ. Germline trimming cut 5 bases from V and 6 bases from J; bases unmatched to any gene: 6. The CDR3 consists of 14 residues.

In DNA form, the CDR3 reads TGTGCCAGCAGTTACTCAGCTTTGGGAAGGGGCCTCCAAGAGACCCAGTACTTC. This gives the protein CASSYSALGRGLQETQYF. The chain recombines TRBV6-5 with TRBJ2-5; D possibly corresponds to TRBD1 (5 bases). The CDR3 has 18 residues. Germline V gene data show CDR1 as MNHEY and CDR2 as SVGAGI. V lost 0 bases and J 1 base, leaving 18 bases between the germline ends.

This sequence joins TRBV7-6 and TRBJ1-2, with 7 bases aligning to TRBD1. The CDR3 is 11 residues long. V lost 8 bases to trimming and J lost 8 bases; unmatched junction nucleotides: 5. The germline gives CDR1 SGHVS, CDR2 FNYEAQ. CDR3 region: CASQTGEGYTF. In nucleotides, the CDR3 is TGTGCCAGCCAAACAGGGGAAGGCTACACCTTC.

Regarding this clonotype: One end of the junction is discordant with germline, which a read error may explain. The V and J genes are TRBV28 and TRBJ2-4; TRBD2 matches at 9 bases. This CDR3 is built from 15 residues. The germline V gene encodes CDR1 MDHEN and CDR2 SYDVKM. The CDR3: CDSSLSAGGANIQYF. The CDR3 DNA follows: TGTGACAGCAGTTTATCGGCGGGAGGGGCAAACATTCAGTACTTC.

The chain uses TRBV6-2 or TRBV6-3 and TRBJ1-1; tentative D call: TRBD1 (5 bases). Trimming shortened V by 5 bases and J by 1 base, and 14 bases separated the two germline ends. The germline V gene has CDR1 MNHEY and CDR2 SVGEGT. The CDR3 length is 15 residues. The CDR3 region is CASSPSGGWNTEAFF. The DNA for the CDR3 is TGTGCCAGCAGTCCCAGTGGGGGATGGAACACTGAAGCTTTCTTT.

This clonotype was found a few times. The DNA for the CDR3 is TGCAGTGCTAGTAAGGTCGGGCAGGGGGCGCGGGAGCAGTTCTTC. Translating gives CSASKVGQGAREQFF. The chain carries TRBV20-1 and TRBJ2-1, with 8 bases matching TRBD1. Germline V gene lookup returns CDR1 DFQATT and CDR2 SNEGSKA (reference sequence). The CDR3 loop spans 15 amino acids. V shed 3 bases and J 10 bases; nucleotides not matched to a gene: 14.

Concerning this clonotype itself: This CDR3 fails to terminate in the conserved phenylalanine or tryptophan, so it likely reflects a read error. It is unclear where the CDR3 begins or ends on the DNA, so no DNA is shown, and the CDR3 is as TCRdb lists it. The V and J genes are TRBV2 and TRBJ1-2. The CDR3 sequence runs 13 residues, both termini included. The germline V gene encodes CDR1 SNHLY and CDR2 FYNNEI. The CDR3 loop reads CASNGGSEEGYTL.

The chain joins TRBV6-5 to TRBJ2-5; tentatively, D is TRBD2 (5 bases). CDR1 is MNHEY and CDR2 is SVGAGI in the germline V gene. This CDR3 comprises 15 residues. V shed 2 bases and J shed 2 bases, with 12 bases lying between them. In DNA form, the CDR3 reads TGTGCCAGCAGTTACCTCCGAGGGCCGCAAGAGACCCAGTACTTC. It translates to CASSYLRGPQETQYF.

Regarding this clonotype: Just one base apart from a much larger clone, this may be a read error. V is TRBV11-2 and J is TRBJ2-1; no firm D call. Germline V gene data show CDR1 as SGHAT and CDR2 as FQNNGV. The CDR3 has 13 residues. The V and J ends lost 0 bases and 5 bases respectively, with 5 bases between them. The DNA for the CDR3 is TGTGCCAGCAGCTTAGATCTGAACAATGAGCAGTTCTTC. Translating gives CASSLDLNNEQFF. Using reference TRBV11-2 and TRBJ2-1 for the parts outside the CDR3, the full variable domain is EAGVAQSPRYKIIEKRQSVAFWCNPISGHATLYWYQQILGQGPKLLIQFQNNGVVDDSQLPKDRFSAERLKGVDSTLKIQPAKLEDSAVYLCASSLDLNNEQFFGPGTRLTVL.

This clonotype was recorded at least ten times. The J gene is TRBJ1-2, the V gene TRBV7-2; 7 bases are a match to TRBD1. The CDR3 loop spans 15 amino acids. Trimming cost V 0 bases and J 3 bases; bases outside gene matches: 4. Germline-derived CDR1 and CDR2 are SGHTA and FQGNSA. Written as DNA, the CDR3 is TGTGCCAGCAGCTTAGCTACAGGGGAGGACTATGGCTACACCTTC. It yields the protein CASSLATGEDYGYTF.

This clonotype showed up just a few times. V gene TRBV28 combines with J gene TRBJ2-7; D perhaps matches TRBD2 (5 bases). The germline CDR1 and CDR2 sequences are MDHEN and SYDVKM. The V end lost 6 bases, the J end lost 9 bases, and 21 bases lay between the germline ends. The CDR3 length is 14 residues. The CDR3 reads CASSPIGPLRAQYF. In DNA, the CDR3 is TGTGCCAGCAGCCCCATTGGACCGCTGCGGGCGCAGTACTTC.

This chain connects TRBV7-9 to TRBJ2-1; 12 bases are shared with TRBD2. Germline trimming cut 5 bases from V and 9 bases from J; bases unmatched to any gene: 17. CDR1 is SEHNR, CDR2 FQNEAQ, per germline (reference sequence). This CDR3 comprises 18 residues. This CDR3 is CASSPPTSGGFSFIEQFF. The CDR3 coding sequence is TGTGCCAGCAGCCCCCCAACTAGCGGGGGGTTTTCGTTTATTGAGCAGTTCTTC. The variable domain in full, with the rest retrieved from reference TRBV7-9 and TRBJ2-1, is DTGVSQNPRHKITKRGQNVTFRCDPISEHNRLYWYRQTLGQGPEFLTYFQNEAQLEKSRLLSDRFSAERPKGSFSTLEIQRTEQGDSAMYLCASSPPTSGGFSFIEQFFGPGTRLTVL.

At least ten counts were recorded for this clonotype. The CDR3 spells CASSPDRVAFF. The CDR3 DNA reads as TGTGCCAGCAGCCCTGACAGGGTTGCTTTCTTT. This sequence joins TRBV7-2 and TRBJ1-1; 7 bases align to TRBD1. V lost 5 bases to trimming and J lost 11 bases; unmatched junction nucleotides: 5. Germline values: CDR1 SGHTA, CDR2 FQGNSA. The CDR3 is made up of 11 amino acids. The full variable domain, with the rest looked up from reference TRBV7-2 and TRBJ1-1, is GAGVSQSPSNKVTEKGKDVELRCDPISGHTALYWYRQSLGQGLEFLIYFQGNSAPDKSGLPSDRFSAERTGGSVSTLTIQRTQQEDSAVYLCASSPDRVAFFGQGTRLTVV.

Concerning this clonotype: One base away lies a much larger clone, so this may be a sequencing read error. The genes are TRBV5-4 and TRBJ1-3; 8 bases fit TRBD1. CDR1 and CDR2 from the germline V gene are SGHNT and YYREEE (reference sequence). CDR3 length: 16 residues. CDR3 sequence reads: CASSEQKTGAGNTLYF. In nucleotides, the CDR3 is TGTGCCAGCAGCGAACAGAAGACAGGGGCTGGAAACACCCTATATTTT.

In regard to this clonotype: One end of the junction varies from germline; a read error may be responsible. The V and J genes are TRBV28 and TRBJ1-1; D call uncertain. CDR1 and CDR2 from the germline V gene are MDHEN and SYDVKM. The CDR3 spans 11 residues. Written as DNA, the CDR3 is TGTGCCAGCAGTGTAAGCACTGAAGATTTCTTT. Its protein is CASSVSTEDFF.

CDR3 sequence reads: CASRARQKAYEQYF. CDR3 bases: TGTGCCAGCAGGGCCCGACAGAAAGCCTACGAGCAGTACTTC. This rearrangement joins TRBV28 to TRBJ2-7; maybe TRBD1 (5 bases). This CDR3 is built from 14 residues. Per germline, CDR1 MDHEN and CDR2 SYDVKM. V was shortened by 6 bases and J by 2 bases, with 14 bases between the two germline ends.

This clonotype was found a few times. The rearrangement uses TRBV9 and TRBJ2-5, with 7 positions matching TRBD2. The J segment lost 2 bases and the V segment lost 0 bases, leaving 4 bases of the junction unmatched. Per germline, CDR1 SGDLS and CDR2 YYNGEE. The CDR3 has 15 amino acids. CDR3 in DNA: TGTGCCAGCAGCGTAGCCCTAGCGGAGCAAGAGACCCAGTACTTC. Translation gives CASSVALAEQETQYF.

V gene TRBV6-6 combines with J gene TRBJ2-5; 9 bases line up with TRBD2. Germline lookup yields CDR1 MNHNY and CDR2 SVGAGI (reference sequence). The CDR3 extends over 15 amino acids. Trimming cost V 6 bases and J 3 bases; bases outside gene matches: 8. CDR3 DNA sequence: TGTGCCAGCAGACCCTATAGCGGGGGCAAAGAGACCCAGTACTTC. This encodes CASRPYSGGKETQYF.